The entry below gives a single T cell receptor beta chain sequence along with its context. Its cognate antigen is unknown. Ahead of thyroid surgery, no patient had received treatment of any kind. TCRdb re-called clones from the PCR reads using MiXCR. The sample lists 35,000 to 40,000 clones, about 27% occurring once. Trimming left V 4 bases short and J 3 bases short, with 12 bases between. The V gene's germline CDR1 is MNHNS and CDR2 SASEGT. This CDR3 region has 14 residues. This specimen comes from a study of metastatic and nonmetastatic thyroid tumors. Findings and caveats of the study: Benign nodules reportedly had significantly lower TCR beta diversity than malignant thyroid tumors in blood and tumor.

This chain connects TRBV6-1 to TRBJ1-1; D is possibly TRBD1 (6 bases). This receptor was obtained from a male donor with papillary thyroid cancer or a benign thyroid nodule (not recorded which). Some clones in this sample may be carry-over from other donors' samples. Sample: blood. Here the CDR3 DNA reads TGTGCCAGCAGTGGCTACAGGGCTGACACTGAAGCTTTCTTT. Residues: CASSGYRADTEAFF.